This T cell receptor beta chain came from a study of cytomegalovirus exposure and HLA in healthy donors. Findings and limits, study-wide: Among the sequence variants, a highly shared cluster was likely an artifact of sequencing. Information on immune exposure was restricted to one variable (CMV serostatus).

The CDR3 is made up of 15 amino acids. The germline CDR1 and CDR2 sequences are SEHNR and FQNEAQ (reference sequence). Trimming removed 1 base from V and 6 bases from J, with 13 bases in between. In the case of this clone: Its antigen is as yet unknown.

The PCR contained 60 Vbeta and 13 Jbeta primers. Profiling relied on immunoSEQ multiplex PCR, and the TCRdb table lists in-frame clones only, not all of them. The repertoire includes about 130,000 clones, about 74% of them detected once, and about 4.3% sits in the top ten. The clonotype was recovered from a young man in good health and CMV-seropositive. Source material: PBMCs. The chain employs TRBV7-9 and TRBJ2-1; weak D call: TRBD1 (7 bases). CDR3 coding DNA: TGTGCCAGCAGCTTAGGGCAGGGGGAGGCCAATGAGCAGTTCTTC. The encoded protein is CASSLGQGEANEQFF. Combining the CDR3 with reference TRBV7-9 and TRBJ2-1 gives the whole variable domain DTGVSQNPRHKITKRGQNVTFRCDPISEHNRLYWYRQTLGQGPEFLTYFQNEAQLEKSRLLSDRFSAERPKGSFSTLEIQRTEQGDSAMYLCASSLGQGEANEQFFGPGTRLTVL.